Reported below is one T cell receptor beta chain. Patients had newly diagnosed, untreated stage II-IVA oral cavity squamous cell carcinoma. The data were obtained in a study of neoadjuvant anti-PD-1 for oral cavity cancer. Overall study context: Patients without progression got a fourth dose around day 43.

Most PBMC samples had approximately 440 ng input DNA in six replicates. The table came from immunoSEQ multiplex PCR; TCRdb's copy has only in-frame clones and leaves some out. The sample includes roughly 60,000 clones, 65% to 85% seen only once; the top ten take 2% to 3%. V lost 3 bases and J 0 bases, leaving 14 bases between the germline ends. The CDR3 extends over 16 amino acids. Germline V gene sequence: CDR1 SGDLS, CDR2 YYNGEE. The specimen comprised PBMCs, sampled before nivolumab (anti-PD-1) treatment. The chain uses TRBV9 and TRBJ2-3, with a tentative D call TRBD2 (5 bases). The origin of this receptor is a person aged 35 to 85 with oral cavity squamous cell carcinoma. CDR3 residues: CASSGFGGLSTDTQYF. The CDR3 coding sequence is TGTGCCAGCAGCGGCTTCGGCGGGTTAAGCACAGATACGCAGTATTTT.